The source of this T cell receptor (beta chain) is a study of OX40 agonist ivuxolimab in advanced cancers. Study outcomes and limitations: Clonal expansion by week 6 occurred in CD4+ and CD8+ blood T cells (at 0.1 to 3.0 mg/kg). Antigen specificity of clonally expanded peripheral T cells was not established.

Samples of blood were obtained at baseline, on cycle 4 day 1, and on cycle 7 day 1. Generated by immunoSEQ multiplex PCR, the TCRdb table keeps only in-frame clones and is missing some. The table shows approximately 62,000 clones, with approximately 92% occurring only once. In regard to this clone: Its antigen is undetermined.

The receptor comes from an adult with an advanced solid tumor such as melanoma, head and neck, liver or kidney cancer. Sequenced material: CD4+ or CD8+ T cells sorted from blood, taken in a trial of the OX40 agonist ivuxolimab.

This chain's CDR3 is CASSDTGEAFF. The CDR3 region has the DNA TGTGCCAGCAGCGACACAGGAGAAGCTTTCTTT. J is TRBJ1-1 and V is TRBV11-2; possible D gene TRBD1, 5 bases. V lost 5 bases to trimming and J lost 8 bases, with 9 bases between them. Germline V gives CDR1 SGHAT, CDR2 FQNNGV. CDR3 length: 11 residues.